The rows below give T cell receptor beta chains drawn from one sample of a study of cytomegalovirus exposure and HLA in healthy donors. Assay: immunoSEQ multiplex PCR; the TCRdb copy retains only in-frame clones and omits some. In the table there are roughly 330,000 clones, around 90% of which are singletons. Sample: PBMCs. All receptors derive from a woman in her twenties or thirties in good health and CMV-seropositive. Each CDR3 is given with its conserved first and last residue. Fields, in order: CDR3 length, V gene, D gene, J gene, clone size, CDR3 protein, CDR3 DNA. The D gene is left open where the match is weak. Only some rows state a clone size, as once, few, many or a class for expanded clones.

13	TRBV6-1	NA	TRBJ1-4	NA	CASSKTGPGLLFF	TGTGCCAGCAGTAAAACAGGTCCAGGGCTACTGTTTTTT
14	TRBV27	NA	TRBJ2-7	NA	CASSPLGTRYEQYF	TGTGCCAGCAGTCCCCTCGGAACCCGCTACGAGCAGTACTTC
14	TRBV6-6	TRBD2	TRBJ2-2	NA	CASKGTSGTGELFF	TGTGCCAGCAAAGGAACTAGCGGCACCGGGGAGCTGTTTTTT
13	TRBV30	TRBD1	TRBJ1-4	NA	CAWTGTGNEKLFF	TGTGCCTGGACCGGGACAGGAAATGAAAAACTGTTTTTT
12	TRBV27	NA	TRBJ2-2	NA	CATLTFAGELFF	TGTGCCACTCTCACTTTTGCCGGGGAGCTGTTTTTT
15	TRBV6-1	TRBD1	TRBJ1-4	once	CASSELQGTNEKLFF	TGTGCCAGCAGTGAGTTACAGGGGACAAATGAAAAACTGTTTTTT
15	TRBV6-5	NA	TRBJ1-3	NA	CASSYAGTSGNTIYF	TGTGCCAGCAGTTACGCAGGGACCTCTGGAAACACCATATATTTT
15	TRBV5-1	TRBD2	TRBJ2-5	NA	CASSSGLAGVETQYF	TGCGCCAGCAGCTCGGGACTAGCGGGAGTCGAGACCCAGTACTTC
15	TRBV30	TRBD2	TRBJ2-2	NA	CAWTGGGLNTGELFF	TGTGCCTGGACTGGCGGGGGGCTGAACACCGGGGAGCTGTTTTTT
15	TRBV7-8	TRBD1	TRBJ1-2	NA	CASSFTRQGAAGYTF	TGTGCCAGCAGCTTCACGCGCCAGGGGGCGGCTGGCTACACCTTC
17	TRBV14	NA	TRBJ1-1	few	CASSHTGFGYMNTEAFF	TGTGCCAGCAGCCACACAGGGTTTGGCTACATGAACACTGAAGCTTTCTTT
13	TRBV29-1	NA	TRBJ2-1	NA	CSVETGNYNEQFF	TGCAGCGTTGAGACCGGAAACTACAATGAGCAGTTCTTC
14	TRBV5-1	NA	TRBJ1-4	NA	CASSITGKVEKLFF	TGCGCCAGCAGCATAACAGGGAAGGTTGAAAAACTGTTTTTT
16	TRBV15	NA	TRBJ2-1	once	CATSRDYRINNNEQFF	TGTGCCACCAGCAGAGATTACAGGATAAACAACAATGAGCAGTTCTTC
15	TRBV18	NA	TRBJ1-1	NA	CASSPSQGDRTEAFF	TGTGCCAGCTCACCATCCCAGGGTGATCGGACTGAAGCTTTCTTT
15	TRBV7-6	NA	TRBJ2-1	NA	CASSWAYGSYNEQFF	TGTGCCAGCAGCTGGGCCTATGGGTCCTACAATGAGCAGTTCTTC
14	TRBV6-6	NA	TRBJ1-1	NA	CASSHLRTNTEAFF	TGTGCCAGCAGCCACCTACGAACGAACACTGAAGCTTTCTTT
14	TRBV27	TRBD2	TRBJ2-7	few	CASSRWDYPYEQYF	TGTGCCAGCAGTCGCTGGGACTACCCATACGAGCAGTACTTC
13	TRBV6-4	NA	TRBJ1-2	NA	CASSLTVNYGYTF	TGTGCCAGCAGCCTGACTGTTAACTATGGCTACACCTTC
16	TRBV11-2	NA	TRBJ2-2	NA	CASSLDSRERTGELFF	TGTGCCAGCAGCTTAGATTCTCGGGAGCGAACCGGGGAGCTGTTTTTT
13	TRBV5-1	NA	TRBJ2-3	once	CASSLDSTDTQYF	TGCGCCAGCAGCTTGGATAGCACAGATACGCAGTATTTT
13	TRBV29-1	NA	TRBJ2-7	once	CSVVAGSEYEQYF	TGCAGCGTTGTGGCGGGAAGTGAGTACGAGCAGTACTTC
15	TRBV6-6	TRBD1	TRBJ1-5	NA	CASTNPQGRHQPQHF	TGTGCCAGCACCAACCCACAGGGGCGCCATCAGCCCCAGCATTTT
14	TRBV10-2	TRBD2	TRBJ2-7	once	CASSVLAGNHEQYF	TGCGCCAGCAGTGTGCTAGCGGGGAACCACGAGCAGTACTTC
13	TRBV6-5	NA	TRBJ2-7	NA	CASSYQDGYEQYF	TGTGCCAGCAGTTACCAGGACGGCTACGAGCAGTACTTC
15	TRBV27	TRBD1	TRBJ1-4	NA	CASSFPGRGTEKLFF	TGTGCCAGCAGTTTCCCCGGCAGGGGGACTGAAAAACTGTTTTTT
22	TRBV30	NA	TRBJ2-6	NA	CAWSLPTFKGPRTLLGANVLTF	TGTGCCTGGAGTTTACCGACATTTAAAGGCCCCCGTACCCTCCTTGGGGCCAACGTCCTGACTTTC
13	TRBV9	NA	TRBJ2-1	NA	CASSLDLINEQFF	TGTGCCAGCAGCTTGGACCTCATCAATGAGCAGTTCTTC
15	TRBV5-1	TRBD1	TRBJ2-3	once	CASSLAGTGADTQYF	TGCGCCAGCAGCTTGGCCGGGACAGGTGCAGATACGCAGTATTTT
11	TRBV5-1	NA	TRBJ2-7	NA	CASSSNYEQYF	TGCGCCAGCAGTTCCAACTACGAGCAGTACTTC
13	TRBV30	NA	TRBJ1-3	many	CAWGVAGGNTIYF	TGTGCCTGGGGGGTGGCAGGCGGAAACACCATATATTTT
14	TRBV27	TRBD1	TRBJ1-5	NA	CASSPDRGLQPQHF	TGTGCCAGCAGCCCGGACAGGGGGCTTCAGCCCCAGCATTTT
14	TRBV5-1	NA	TRBJ2-7	NA	CASSLTLGSYEQYF	TGCGCCAGCAGCCTCACTCTGGGGTCCTACGAGCAGTACTTC
15	TRBV7-9	NA	TRBJ2-1	NA	CASSPDRKPYNEQFF	TGTGCCAGCAGCCCCGATAGAAAGCCCTACAATGAGCAGTTCTTC
13	TRBV7-9	NA	TRBJ2-3	NA	CASSSSLPDTQYF	TGTGCCAGCAGCTCCTCCTTGCCAGATACGCAGTATTTT
16	TRBV5-6	NA	TRBJ1-1	NA	CASRIGTGHLNTEAFF	TGTGCCAGCAGAATAGGGACGGGACACCTGAACACTGAAGCTTTCTTT
14	TRBV6-5	NA	TRBJ2-7	NA	CASSYSPAAYEQYF	TGTGCCAGCAGTTACTCGCCGGCAGCCTACGAGCAGTACTTC
14	TRBV30	NA	TRBJ1-1	once	CAWRKYRQNTEAFF	TGTGCCTGGAGGAAGTACAGGCAAAACACTGAAGCTTTCTTT
14	TRBV27	NA	TRBJ2-7	NA	CASSSGDSTYEQYF	TGTGCCAGCAGTTCGGGGGACAGCACCTACGAGCAGTACTTC
18	TRBV11-2	NA	TRBJ1-1	NA	CASSLTTHMGRTNTEAFF	TGTGCCAGCAGCTTAACCACACACATGGGACGGACGAACACTGAAGCTTTCTTT
12	TRBV27	NA	TRBJ1-5	NA	CASSGGNQPQHF	TGTGCCAGCAGTGGGGGGAATCAGCCCCAGCATTTT
15	TRBV28	NA	TRBJ2-7	NA	CASSRSDGSSYEQYF	TGTGCCAGCAGTCGTAGTGACGGTAGCTCCTACGAGCAGTACTTC
15	TRBV2	NA	TRBJ1-5	NA	CASSEVGFGNQPQHF	TGTGCCAGCAGTGAGGTTGGTTTTGGGAATCAGCCCCAGCATTTT
15	TRBV4-1	NA	TRBJ2-4	NA	CASSQLRLEKNIQYF	TGCGCCAGCAGCCAATTAAGGTTGGAAAAAAACATTCAGTACTTC
16	TRBV27	TRBD1	TRBJ1-1	NA	CASSLGQGRLNTEAFF	TGTGCCAGCAGTTTAGGACAGGGGCGACTCAACACTGAAGCTTTCTTT
11	TRBV28	TRBD1	TRBJ1-2	few	CAGQGDGGYTF	TGTGCCGGACAGGGGGATGGGGGCTACACCTTC
14	TRBV5-8	TRBD2	TRBJ2-1	NA	CASSFGTTDLEQFF	TGTGCCAGCAGCTTTGGGACTACCGATTTGGAGCAGTTCTTC
15	TRBV9	NA	TRBJ2-7	NA	CASSVGQSGTYEQYF	TGTGCCAGCAGCGTAGGGCAGTCTGGGACCTACGAGCAGTACTTC
17	TRBV19	NA	TRBJ2-6	NA	CASSIRLTVSGANVLTF	TGTGCCAGTAGTATAAGGTTGACCGTCTCTGGGGCCAACGTCCTGACTTTC
17	TRBV4-3	NA	TRBJ2-7	NA	CASSQTRIRHRAYEQYF	TGCGCCAGCAGCCAGACAAGGATAAGACACAGGGCCTACGAGCAGTACTTC
15	TRBV4-2	NA	TRBJ1-2	NA	CASSQDTLKGGGYTF	TGTGCCAGCAGCCAGGATACACTTAAAGGAGGGGGCTACACCTTC
16	TRBV5-1	NA	TRBJ2-5	NA	CASSPRPSMGEETQYF	TGCGCCAGCAGCCCCCGCCCTAGCATGGGGGAAGAGACCCAGTACTTC
15	TRBV6-1	NA	TRBJ1-5	NA	CATRVAGTDNQPQHF	TGTGCCACTCGCGTAGCCGGGACGGACAATCAGCCCCAGCATTTT
13	TRBV11-2	NA	TRBJ2-7	NA	CASSLDRSYEQYF	TGTGCCAGCAGCTTAGATCGGTCCTACGAGCAGTACTTC
13	TRBV5-6	NA	TRBJ2-5	NA	CASSLTGIKTQYF	TGTGCCAGCAGCTTGACAGGGATAAAGACCCAGTACTTC
14	TRBV13	NA	TRBJ2-3	NA	CASSTGTSTDTQYF	TGTGCCAGCAGCACCGGGACTAGCACAGATACGCAGTATTTT
14	TRBV7-2	NA	TRBJ2-7	few	CASSLGVSSYEQYF	TGTGCCAGCAGCTTGGGGGTCAGCTCCTACGAGCAGTACTTC
12	TRBV7-9	NA	TRBJ2-7	NA	CASGGGAYEQYF	TGTGCCAGCGGAGGGGGAGCTTACGAGCAGTACTTC
11	TRBV5-6	NA	TRBJ2-3	NA	CASSRRDTQYF	TGTGCCAGCAGCCGTCGGGATACGCAGTATTTT
14	TRBV11-3	TRBD2	TRBJ2-1	NA	CASSLGRGGNEQFF	TGTGCCAGCAGCTTAGGTCGCGGGGGCAATGAGCAGTTCTTC